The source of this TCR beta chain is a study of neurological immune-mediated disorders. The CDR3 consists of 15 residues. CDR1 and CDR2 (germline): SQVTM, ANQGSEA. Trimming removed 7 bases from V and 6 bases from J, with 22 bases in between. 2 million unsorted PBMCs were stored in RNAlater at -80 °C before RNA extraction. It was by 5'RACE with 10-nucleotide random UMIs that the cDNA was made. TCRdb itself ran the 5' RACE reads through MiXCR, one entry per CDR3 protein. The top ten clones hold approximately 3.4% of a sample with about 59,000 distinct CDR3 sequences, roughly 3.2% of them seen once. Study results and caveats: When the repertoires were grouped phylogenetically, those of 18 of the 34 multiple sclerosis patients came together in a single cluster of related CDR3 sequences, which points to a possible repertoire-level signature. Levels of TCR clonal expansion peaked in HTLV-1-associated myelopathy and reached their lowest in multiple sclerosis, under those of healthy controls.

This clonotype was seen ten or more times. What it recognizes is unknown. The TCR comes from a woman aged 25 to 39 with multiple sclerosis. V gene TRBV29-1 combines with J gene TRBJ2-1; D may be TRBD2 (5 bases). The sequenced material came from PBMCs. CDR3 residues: CSAPLPPGLSNEQFF. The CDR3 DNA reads TGCAGCGCCCCCCTGCCCCCGGGGTTGAGCAATGAGCAGTTCTTC.